This TCR beta chain is drawn from a study of neurological immune-mediated disorders. Each CDR3 protein gets one entry after TCRdb re-called the 5' RACE reads with MiXCR. The sample includes about 120,000 distinct CDR3 sequences, about 3.4% of them seen just once. Germline V gene data show CDR1 as SGHTA and CDR2 as FQGNSA. V was pared by 0 bases and J by 2 bases, with 12 bases between. The CDR3 consists of 16 residues. This clonotype was picked up many times. The sequence derives from a woman between 25 and 40 years old with multiple sclerosis. The source material was PBMCs. V and J are TRBV7-2 and TRBJ2-3; D ambiguous. The CDR3 DNA is TGTGCCAGCAGCTTAGCGCCGAGCCCCTTCACAGATACGCAGTATTTT. This codes for CASSLAPSPFTDTQYF.